The 25 T cell receptor beta chains listed next were all sequenced from one sample in a study of blood T cell repertoires in COVID-19. Generated by immunoSEQ multiplex PCR, the TCRdb table keeps only in-frame clones and is missing some. The data contain 130,000 to 150,000 clones, 89% of them singletons. The material sequenced was peripheral blood. These receptors originate from a human donor in a cohort sampled during active COVID-19.

The sample holds one count of this clone. V gene TRBV11-2 combines with J gene TRBJ1-2, with 7 bases matching TRBD1. CDR1 and CDR2 from the germline V gene are SGHAT and FQNNGV. Trimming took 1 base from V and 7 from J; bases not matched to a gene: 6. The CDR3 loop spans 14 amino acids. The CDR3 region is CASSLGDRAGGYTF. For the CDR3, the DNA is TGTGCCAGCAGCTTAGGTGACAGGGCTGGTGGCTACACCTTC.

This clone appeared a single time. The V and J genes are TRBV5-1 and TRBJ1-4; no clear D gene. Germline V lookup: CDR1 SGHRS, CDR2 YFSETQ. This CDR3 contains 13 residues. Trimming shortened V by 1 base and J by 7 bases, and 8 bases separated the two germline ends. CDR3 nucleotides: TGCGCCAGCAGCTTGAGTTACGGTGAAAAACTGTTTTTT. It translates to CASSLSYGEKLFF.

The CDR3 DNA is TGTGCCACCTCAGACAGCTACGAGCAGTACTTC. Translation gives CATSDSYEQYF. The chain links TRBV10-3 to TRBJ2-7; a weak D match, TRBD1 (5 bases). V was cut by 10 bases and J by 3 bases, with 10 bases left in between. Germline CDR1 is ENHRY and CDR2 is SYGVKD. This CDR3 comprises 11 residues.

The chain is built from TRBV5-1 and TRBJ1-1; 8 bases line up with TRBD1. Trimming took 1 base from V and 3 from J; bases not matched to a gene: 8. CDR3 length: 16 residues. Germline CDR1 SGHRS, CDR2 YFSETQ. The CDR3 coding sequence is TGCGCCAGCAGCTTGACCCAGGGGGCTATCGACACTGAAGCTTTCTTT. Protein product: CASSLTQGAIDTEAFF.

The chain uses TRBV18 and TRBJ1-2; D gene ambiguous. The V end lost 5 bases, the J end lost 4 bases, and 14 bases lay between the germline ends. Germline values: CDR1 KGHSH, CDR2 LQKENI. The CDR3 totals 14 residues. CDR3 coding DNA: TGTGCCAGCTCATCTTCAGGCGAGTTCTATGGCTACACCTTC. Its translation: CASSSSGEFYGYTF.

The chain links TRBV5-1 to TRBJ2-3, with unresolved D. The CDR3 totals 15 residues. V dropped 3 bases and J dropped 1 base, with 12 bases sitting between them. Germline-derived CDR1 and CDR2 are SGHRS and YFSETQ. This CDR3 reads CASSSLVEGTDTQYF. In DNA form, the CDR3 reads TGCGCCAGCAGCTCTCTAGTCGAGGGCACAGATACGCAGTATTTT.

The chain combines TRBV10-1 with TRBJ2-1; 9 bases fit TRBD2. Trimming removed 5 bases from V and 0 bases from J; junction bases left unmatched: 2. Germline-derived CDR1 and CDR2 are WNHNN and SYGVQD (reference sequence). The CDR3 is made up of 15 amino acids. In DNA form, the CDR3 reads TGCGCCAGCAGTAGCGGGGGGCTCTCCTACAATGAGCAGTTCTTC. Translation gives CASSSGGLSYNEQFF.

This clone was recorded a few times. The chain recombines TRBV5-1 with TRBJ2-2, with D perhaps TRBD1 (6 bases). The CDR3 has 15 residues. Germline V gene sequence: CDR1 SGHRS, CDR2 YFSETQ. Trimming took off 1 base at V and 3 bases at J, with 10 bases between the two ends. The CDR3 coding sequence is TGCGCCAGCAGCTTGACAGGGTTCGACACCGGGGAGCTGTTTTTT. This sequence encodes CASSLTGFDTGELFF.

The V call is TRBV7-2, the J call TRBJ2-3; 13 positions agree with TRBD2. V shed 3 bases and J 4 bases; nucleotides not matched to a gene: 7. The CDR3 spans 17 residues. The V gene's germline CDR1 is SGHTA and CDR2 FQGNSA. CDR3 in amino acids: CASSFRLAGGSADTQYF. CDR3 nucleotides: TGTGCCAGCAGCTTCCGACTAGCGGGGGGCAGCGCAGATACGCAGTATTTT.

With respect to this clone: The identical CDR3 is also encoded by other nucleotide sequences in the sample. The chain combines TRBV9 with TRBJ2-7; no clear D. The V and J ends lost 4 bases and 0 bases respectively, with 8 bases between them. The CDR3 has 13 amino acids. Per germline, CDR1 SGDLS and CDR2 YYNGEE. CDR3 nucleotide sequence: TGTGCCAGCAGCCCCGGTGGCTCCTACGAGCAGTACTTC. Translated, it gives CASSPGGSYEQYF.

The CDR3 spells CSALDRRNYGYTF. CDR3 bases: TGCAGCGCCCTGGACAGGCGAAACTATGGCTACACCTTC. The chain has TRBV29-1 and TRBJ1-2, with 7 bases lining up with TRBD1. The V gene's germline CDR1 is SQVTM and CDR2 ANQGSEA. There are 13 residues in the CDR3. The V and J ends lost 7 bases and 2 bases, in that order; junction bases with no gene match: 7.

The chain uses TRBV7-9 and TRBJ1-4, with D possibly matching TRBD1 (6 bases). The CDR3 runs to 16 residues. The V end was cut by 0 bases, the J end by 2 bases, with 10 bases between. CDR1 is SEHNR and CDR2 is FQNEAQ in the germline V gene (reference sequence). The DNA of the CDR3 is TGTGCCAGCAGCTTAGCCTGGACAGCTACTAATGAAAAACTGTTTTTT. It is translated as CASSLAWTATNEKLFF.

The V call is TRBV7-2, the J call TRBJ2-3; D remains unclear. Germline values: CDR1 SGHTA, CDR2 FQGNSA. The V and J ends lost 0 bases and 5 bases respectively, with 6 bases between them. The CDR3 sequence is 13 residues long. Written as DNA, the CDR3 is TGTGCCAGCAGCTTAGCGCGTTTAGATACGCAGTATTTT. This gives the protein CASSLARLDTQYF.

The chain combines TRBV15 with TRBJ2-3; D is perhaps TRBD2 (6 bases). The CDR3 has 19 amino acids. The germline V gene has CDR1 LNHNV and CDR2 YYDKDF (reference sequence). Trimming shortened V by 0 bases and J by 12 bases, and 31 bases separated the two germline ends. The CDR3 nucleotides are TGTGCCACCAGCAGAGAGGACGCGGGGACGATCGTGACCCTCACGTTCCAGTATTTT. This sequence encodes CATSREDAGTIVTLTFQYF.

This sequence joins TRBV5-1 and TRBJ1-6; a weak D match, TRBD1 (6 bases). Germline assignment: CDR1 SGHRS and CDR2 YFSETQ. The CDR3 has 15 residues. Trimming shortened V by 2 bases and J by 8 bases, and 14 bases separated the two germline ends. This CDR3 reads CASSFGTGRDSPLHF. For the CDR3, the DNA is TGCGCCAGCAGCTTCGGAACAGGGCGGGATTCACCCCTCCACTTT.

The chain carries TRBV5-1 and TRBJ2-3; D unresolved. In germline, CDR1 is SGHRS, CDR2 YFSETQ. V was shortened by 1 base and J by 2 bases, with 8 bases between the two germline ends. The CDR3 is 14 residues long. The CDR3 here is CASSLPQDTDTQYF. The CDR3 coding sequence is TGCGCCAGCAGCTTGCCCCAGGACACAGATACGCAGTATTTT.

This chain connects TRBV5-4 to TRBJ2-1; D unresolved. The CDR3 has 13 amino acids. Trimming stripped 2 bases from V and 1 base from J, with 4 bases between. Germline V gene lookup returns CDR1 SGHNT and CDR2 YYREEE (reference sequence). The CDR3 reads CASSFGSYNEQFF. In DNA, the CDR3 is TGTGCCAGCAGCTTCGGGTCCTACAATGAGCAGTTCTTC.

This clone has only one observation. V is TRBV6-5 and J is TRBJ1-1, with TRBD1 as a possible D gene (5 bases). Germline V lookup: CDR1 MNHEY, CDR2 SVGAGI. This CDR3 has 14 amino acids. Trimming pared 2 bases from V and 1 base from J, leaving 8 bases between. Here the CDR3 DNA reads TGTGCCAGCAGTTACGGAGGGGAGAACACTGAAGCTTTCTTT. This encodes CASSYGGENTEAFF.

This chain connects TRBV9 to TRBJ2-6; TRBD2 aligns across 7 bases. The CDR3 covers 15 residues. Per germline, CDR1 SGDLS and CDR2 YYNGEE. The junction had 0 bases not matched to a gene; V was cut back by 3 bases and J by 0 bases. In DNA form, the CDR3 reads TGTGCCAGCAGCGGGGGGGGCTCTGGGGCCAACGTCCTGACTTTC. This translates into CASSGGGSGANVLTF.

This clone showed up just once. A read error may account for a junction end that differs from germline. The V call is TRBV5-1, the J call TRBJ1-2; perhaps TRBD1 as D (5 bases). Germline CDR1 reads SGHRS; CDR2 reads YFSETQ. The CDR3 is made up of 15 amino acids. CDR3 region: CASRLGTSEGYGYTF. In nucleotides, the CDR3 is TGCGCCAGCAGATTGGGGACTTCCGAAGGGTATGGCTACACCTTC.

The CDR3 region is CASSLIGTGFDEQFF. The CDR3 region has the DNA TGTGCCAGCAGCTTAATTGGGACAGGGTTCGATGAGCAGTTCTTC. The chain uses TRBV7-3 and TRBJ2-1, with 9 bases that match TRBD1. This CDR3 region has 15 residues. V was clipped by 1 base and J by 8 bases; unmatched bases: 6. Germline-derived CDR1 and CDR2 are SGHTA and FQGTGA.

This chain joins TRBV10-3 and TRBJ1-5; the match to TRBD1 covers 7 bases. V gave up 6 bases and J gave up 3 bases; unmatched junction bases: 2. CDR1 is ENHRY, CDR2 SYGVKD, per germline. The CDR3 is 13 residues long. The DNA of the CDR3 is TGTGCCATCAGAGGGACAGTCAATCAGCCCCAGCATTTT. This sequence encodes CAIRGTVNQPQHF.

The V call is TRBV10-3, the J call TRBJ1-2; D call uncertain. V was cut by 2 bases and J by 4 bases, with 11 bases left in between. Germline V gene lookup returns CDR1 ENHRY and CDR2 SYGVKD. The CDR3 is 14 amino acids. The CDR3 sequence: CAISERPGAYGYTF. In DNA form, the CDR3 reads TGTGCCATCAGTGAGAGGCCGGGAGCCTATGGCTACACCTTC.

V and J are TRBV10-3 and TRBJ2-3; tentatively, D is TRBD2 (6 bases). V dropped 4 bases and J dropped 4 bases, with 12 bases sitting between them. CDR3 length equals 14 residues. Germline assignment: CDR1 ENHRY and CDR2 SYGVKD. CDR3 sequence reads: CAISAWGTSDTQYF. CDR3 bases: TGTGCCATCAGTGCCTGGGGGACTTCAGATACGCAGTATTTT.

V usage is TRBV9 and J usage is TRBJ1-6, with D possibly TRBD1 on 6 matching bases. CDR3 length: 17 residues. V was cut by 3 bases and J by 4 bases, with 17 bases left in between. Per germline, CDR1 SGDLS and CDR2 YYNGEE. CDR3: CASSAGGQVTYNSPLHF. Here the CDR3 DNA reads TGTGCCAGCAGCGCGGGGGGGCAGGTGACTTATAATTCACCCCTCCACTTT.